These 27 T cell receptor beta chains were sequenced from one sample in a study of blood T cell repertoires in COVID-19. Profiled with immunoSEQ multiplex PCR; TCRdb holds only in-frame clones, not every one. The sample yields about 250,000 clones, 83% seen once. The sample taken for sequencing was PBMCs or T cells enriched from blood (not recorded which). The receptor set was obtained from a woman in her thirties or forties who had been exposed to COVID-19.

This sequence joins TRBV19 and TRBJ2-1; TRBD2 matches 9 bases. V lost 2 bases to trimming and J lost 6 bases; unmatched junction nucleotides: 8. The CDR3 sequence is 16 residues long. Germline CDR1 and CDR2: LNHDA and SQIVND (reference sequence). CDR3 residues: CASSIFGGGASNEQFF. The CDR3 coding sequence is TGTGCCAGTAGTATATTTGGCGGGGGGGCCTCCAATGAGCAGTTCTTC.

The chain links TRBV4-1 to TRBJ2-5; TRBD2 aligns across 10 bases. Germline-derived CDR1 and CDR2 are MGHRA and YSYEKL. There are 16 residues in the CDR3. Trimming cost V 0 bases and J 7 bases; bases outside gene matches: 8. CDR3 nucleotides: TGCGCCAGCAGCCAAGAGGGTAGCGGGGGGCCCGCGACCCAGTACTTC. This gives the protein CASSQEGSGGPATQYF.

The chain carries TRBV6-5 and TRBJ2-3, with D hard to call. The V and J ends lost 5 bases and 5 bases respectively, with 5 bases between them. The CDR3 extends over 11 amino acids. Germline assignment: CDR1 MNHEY and CDR2 SVGAGI. The DNA of the CDR3 is TGTGCCAGCAGTCCCGTAGATACGCAGTATTTT. Its protein is CASSPVDTQYF.

V and J are TRBV7-9 and TRBJ1-2, with D perhaps TRBD1 (6 bases). Germline CDR1 and CDR2: SEHNR and FQNEAQ (reference sequence). There are 16 residues in the CDR3. V was trimmed by 1 base and J by 0 bases, leaving 12 bases between them. The CDR3 protein is CASSLGGGQANYGYTF. CDR3 DNA: TGTGCCAGCAGCTTAGGAGGGGGACAAGCTAACTATGGCTACACCTTC.

The chain employs TRBV15 and TRBJ1-4, with D perhaps matching TRBD1 (6 bases). V was pared by 2 bases and J by 0 bases, with 13 bases between. The CDR3 covers 17 residues. Per germline, CDR1 LNHNV and CDR2 YYDKDF (reference sequence). The CDR3 reads CATSRSGQTATNEKLFF. CDR3 bases: TGTGCCACCAGCAGATCCGGACAGACAGCAACTAATGAAAAACTGTTTTTT.

The V gene is TRBV6-5, the J gene TRBJ2-5; D is ambiguous. V was clipped by 5 bases and J by 5 bases, with 6 bases between them. This CDR3 has 11 amino acids. Germline CDR1 and CDR2: MNHEY and SVGAGI. In nucleotides, the CDR3 is TGTGCCAGCAGTCGGTCCGAGACCCAGTACTTC. This sequence encodes CASSRSETQYF.

The sample holds a few counts of this clone. The V and J genes are TRBV28 and TRBJ2-5; 9 bases map to TRBD2. The CDR3 loop spans 14 amino acids. J was trimmed by 2 bases and V by 8 bases; bases with no gene match: 6. The germline CDR1 and CDR2 sequences are MDHEN and SYDVKM. The CDR3 loop is CASRPGLAQETQYF. The CDR3 region has the DNA TGTGCCAGCCGACCGGGACTAGCTCAAGAGACCCAGTACTTC. The full variable domain, in which reference TRBV28 and TRBJ2-5 provide the parts outside the CDR3, is DVKVTQSSRYLVKRTGEKVFLECVQDMDHENMFWYRQDPGLGLRLIYFSYDVKMKEKGDIPEGYSVSREKKERFSLILESASTNQTSMYLCASRPGLAQETQYFGPGTRLLVL.

The CDR3 is CASSSSGGPLGIQYF. CDR3 in DNA: TGTGCCAGCAGCAGTAGCGGGGGGCCCTTGGGGATCCAGTACTTC. V and J are TRBV5-4 and TRBJ2-5; the match to TRBD2 covers 10 bases. The V segment lost 4 bases and the J segment 10 bases; nucleotides outside the gene matches: 13. Germline-derived CDR1 and CDR2 are SGHNT and YYREEE (reference sequence). The CDR3 runs 15 residues.

V usage is TRBV19 and J usage is TRBJ1-3, with D hard to call. V was cut by 7 bases and J by 2 bases, with 12 bases left in between. Germline CDR1 and CDR2: LNHDA and SQIVND (reference sequence). This CDR3 comprises 14 residues. The CDR3 DNA reads as TGTGCCAGTAAGTCGGGTTCAACTGGAAACACCATATATTTT. Residues: CASKSGSTGNTIYF.

The rearrangement links TRBV19 to TRBJ2-5; 14 bases line up with TRBD2. The CDR3 totals 15 residues. CDR1 and CDR2 from the germline V gene are LNHDA and SQIVND (reference sequence). J lost 3 bases, V lost 5 bases, and 2 bases had no gene match. The CDR3 coding sequence is TGTGCCAGTAGTTTGGGACTAGCGGGGGAAGAGACCCAGTACTTC. This gives the protein CASSLGLAGEETQYF.

This sequence joins TRBV18 and TRBJ2-2; 7 positions agree with TRBD1. Losses at the gene ends were 4 bases for V and 4 bases for J; bases not matched to a gene: 6. The CDR3 consists of 15 residues. Germline assignment: CDR1 KGHSH and CDR2 LQKENI. The CDR3 nucleotides are TGTGCCAGCTCACAAGAGACAGGGCCCACCGGGGAGCTGTTTTTT. Translation: CASSQETGPTGELFF.

This rearrangement joins TRBV5-1 to TRBJ1-1, with D possibly TRBD1 on 5 matching bases. The CDR3 is made up of 15 amino acids. V lost 0 bases, J lost 4 bases, and 13 bases lay in between. Germline values: CDR1 SGHRS, CDR2 YFSETQ. The chain's CDR3 is CASSLGWGGGTEAFF. In nucleotides, the CDR3 is TGCGCCAGCAGCTTGGGCTGGGGCGGGGGCACTGAAGCTTTCTTT.

The chain is built from TRBV10-2 and TRBJ2-3; no reliable D call. V was shortened by 2 bases and J by 2 bases, with 11 bases between the two germline ends. Germline loops: CDR1 WSHSY, CDR2 SAAADI. CDR3 length: 15 amino acids. CDR3 nucleotide sequence: TGCGCCAGCAGTGAGGGGCTCGGAACCACAGATACGCAGTATTTT. This gives the protein CASSEGLGTTDTQYF.

The rearrangement uses TRBV10-2 and TRBJ2-1; 13 bases line up with TRBD2. J lost 9 bases, V lost 6 bases, and 5 bases had no gene match. Germline V gives CDR1 WSHSY, CDR2 SAAADI. This CDR3 comprises 14 residues. The CDR3 is CASRGTSGVFEQFF. The CDR3 bases are TGCGCCAGCAGGGGGACTAGCGGGGTGTTTGAGCAGTTCTTC.

This sequence joins TRBV7-2 and TRBJ1-6, with 7 bases aligning to TRBD1. The CDR3 consists of 15 residues. V lost 5 bases, J lost 8 bases, and 9 bases stayed unmatched. Germline lookup yields CDR1 SGHTA and CDR2 FQGNSA. DNA of the CDR3: TGTGCCAGCAGCCCTGATGGACAGGTTTATTCACCCCTCCACTTT. Translated: CASSPDGQVYSPLHF.

V and J are TRBV19 and TRBJ1-2; 11 bases are a match to TRBD1. The CDR3 consists of 14 residues. The germline V gene has CDR1 LNHDA and CDR2 SQIVND (reference sequence). Unmatched junction bases numbered 10, after V lost 8 bases and J lost 8 bases. The CDR3 protein is CASPPGTGGIGYTF. DNA of the CDR3: TGTGCCAGTCCTCCGGGGACAGGGGGGATCGGCTACACCTTC.

The chain has TRBV28 and TRBJ1-1; D possibly corresponds to TRBD1 (5 bases). Germline CDR1 reads MDHEN; CDR2 reads SYDVKM. V was pared by 6 bases and J by 1 base, with 24 bases between. This CDR3 is 18 amino acids long. The CDR3 region has the DNA TGTGCCAGCAGCCCGTACCCCCAGCAGGGTGGTGAGAACACTGAAGCTTTCTTT. The encoded protein is CASSPYPQQGGENTEAFF.

The chain employs TRBV27 and TRBJ2-5; D unclear. Trimming cost V 5 bases and J 5 bases, with 12 bases left between them. The CDR3 runs 13 residues. Per the germline V gene, CDR1 is MNHEY and CDR2 is SMNVEV (reference sequence). The CDR3 is CASSPLNRETQYF. The CDR3 coding sequence is TGTGCCAGCAGTCCGTTGAATCGGGAGACCCAGTACTTC.

The chain couples TRBV28 to TRBJ1-2, with 9 bases fitting TRBD1. CDR3 size: 15 residues. The germline V gene encodes CDR1 MDHEN and CDR2 SYDVKM. V shed 5 bases and J 2 bases; nucleotides not matched to a gene: 6. The CDR3 sequence: CASSPRGTGNYGYTF. CDR3 in DNA: TGTGCCAGCAGTCCCAGGGGGACAGGGAACTATGGCTACACCTTC.

This chain uses TRBV4-1 with TRBJ2-2, with 11 bases lining up with TRBD2. The CDR3 runs to 19 residues. The V gene's germline CDR1 is MGHRA and CDR2 YSYEKL. Trimming took 1 base from V and 3 from J; bases not matched to a gene: 10. CDR3 bases: TGCGCCAGCAGCCAAGTATCCTTAACTAGCGGGGGAGACACCGGGGAGCTGTTTTTT. It specifies CASSQVSLTSGGDTGELFF.

V and J are TRBV30 and TRBJ1-5; D not certain. Between the trimmed V and J ends, which lost 1 base and 5 bases, there was a span of 6 bases. CDR1 and CDR2 from the germline V gene are GTSNPN and SVGIG (reference sequence). This CDR3 comprises 12 residues. The CDR3 loop is CAWSDGDQPQHF. The DNA for the CDR3 is TGTGCCTGGAGTGACGGGGATCAGCCCCAGCATTTT.

The chain couples TRBV20-1 to TRBJ1-1, with TRBD1 identical over 7 bases. Germline lookup yields CDR1 DFQATT and CDR2 SNEGSKA (reference sequence). Trimming removed 3 bases from V and 3 bases from J; junction bases left unmatched: 4. The CDR3 extends over 13 amino acids. CDR3 nucleotide sequence: TGCAGTGCTAGTAAAGGGGGCGACACTGAAGCTTTCTTT. Translated, it gives CSASKGGDTEAFF.

The chain is built from TRBV5-1 and TRBJ2-2; D perhaps matches TRBD1 (6 bases). CDR1 and CDR2 (germline): SGHRS, YFSETQ. Trimming left V 4 bases short and J 2 bases short, with 9 bases between. This CDR3 comprises 14 residues. In DNA, the CDR3 is TGCGCCAGCAGCCGGGGACAAAACACCGGGGAGCTGTTTTTT. Translation gives CASSRGQNTGELFF. The full variable domain, rest sourced from reference TRBV5-1 and TRBJ2-2, is KAGVTQTPRYLIKTRGQQVTLSCSPISGHRSVSWYQQTPGQGLQFLFEYFSETQRNKGNFPGRFSGRQFSNSRSEMNVSTLELGDSALYLCASSRGQNTGELFFGEGSRLTVL.

The chain links TRBV6-5 to TRBJ1-1; 10 bases match TRBD1. The germline gives CDR1 MNHEY, CDR2 SVGAGI. V was clipped by 6 bases and J by 0 bases; unmatched bases: 4. The CDR3 is 15 residues long. CDR3 region: CASRRTGGMNTEAFF. CDR3 bases: TGTGCCAGCAGGCGGACAGGGGGTATGAACACTGAAGCTTTCTTT.

The V call is TRBV6-5, the J call TRBJ1-5; TRBD1 agrees at 7 bases. Trimming at V came to 7 bases and at J to 1 base, leaving 4 bases not matched to a gene. CDR3 size: 14 residues. Per the germline V gene, CDR1 is MNHEY and CDR2 is SVGAGI. The CDR3 loop reads CASTRTGSNQPQHF. The CDR3 nucleotides read TGTGCCAGCACCCGGACAGGCAGCAATCAGCCCCAGCATTTT.

V is TRBV7-2 and J is TRBJ2-5; 14 nucleotides agree with TRBD2. Germline V gene data show CDR1 as SGHTA and CDR2 as FQGNSA. The CDR3 is 16 amino acids. V gave up 5 bases and J gave up 1 base; unmatched junction bases: 3. This CDR3 is CASSPGTSGGQETQYF. As DNA, the CDR3 is TGTGCCAGCAGCCCGGGGACTAGCGGGGGCCAAGAGACCCAGTACTTC.

The chain combines TRBV11-2 with TRBJ1-4; D remains ambiguous. The V and J ends lost 1 base and 0 bases respectively, with 6 bases between them. This CDR3 has 15 amino acids. Germline V lookup: CDR1 SGHAT, CDR2 FQNNGV. The CDR3 region is CASSLALATNEKLFF. CDR3 in DNA: TGTGCCAGCAGCTTAGCACTTGCAACTAATGAAAAACTGTTTTTT.